This TCR beta chain is drawn from a study of beta chain features in type 1 diabetes. cDNA synthesis used the whole RNA isolate, giving expressed TCRB sequences. Using immunoSEQ multiplex PCR, the repertoire was profiled, and TCRdb retains in-frame clones only, with some absent. Here the sample spans 850,000 to 900,000 clones, around a sixth being singletons. The CDR3 is made up of 12 amino acids. From germline, CDR1 is LGHNA and CDR2 YSLEER. With 3 bases removed from V and 7 bases from J, the gap between germline ends came to 8 bases. This clone was recorded a few times. The origin of this receptor is a woman in her late teens or twenties in good health. Sequencing was carried out using naive CD4+ T cells from blood. The rearrangement links TRBV4-3 to TRBJ2-3; D unresolved. The CDR3: CASSQGRNTQYF. The CDR3 nucleotides read TGCGCCAGCAGCCAGGGAAGAAATACGCAGTATTTT.